This TCR beta chain emerged from a study of OX40 agonist ivuxolimab in advanced cancers. As for the study in general: Partial responses, seen in three patients, involved one hepatocellular carcinoma and two cutaneous melanomas.

Of note for this clone: Its cognate antigen is unknown.

V dropped 0 bases and J dropped 1 base, with 11 bases sitting between them. Germline V gives CDR1 SGHDT, CDR2 YYEEEE. CDR3 size: 15 residues. Study-level points and caveats: Specificity for antigen went undetermined in the expanded peripheral T cells.

Sequencing used immunoSEQ multiplex PCR; TCRdb keeps in-frame clones, though not all of them. The profile shows about 150,000 clones, around 94% of them singletons. The chain joins TRBV5-6 to TRBJ2-7; the D gene is possibly TRBD2 (5 bases). Source: CD4+ or CD8+ T cells sorted from blood, taken in a trial of the OX40 agonist ivuxolimab. The receptor comes from an adult with an advanced solid tumor such as melanoma, head and neck, liver or kidney cancer. CDR3 coding DNA: TGTGCCAGCAGCTTGGGCCCGGGGAGATCCTACGAGCAGTACTTC. It specifies CASSLGPGRSYEQYF.